These T cell receptor beta chains were read from a single sample in a study of CD8+ T cells in alopecia areata. Produced via immunoSEQ multiplex PCR; TCRdb's table is partial and in-frame only. The profile shows 250,000 to 300,000 clones, roughly 64% of them singletons. This specimen was CD4+ T cells sorted from blood, taken at week 24, from a patient treated with tofacitinib. These receptors were obtained from a human donor with alopecia areata. The CDR3 runs from the conserved cysteine through the conserved F or W. The order of the fields is V gene, J gene, clone size, D gene, CDR3 protein, CDR3 DNA. The D gene is left open where the match is weak. Size is omitted from some rows. Given values are once, few, many or a class for expanded clones.

v_gene: TRBV2; j_gene: TRBJ1-5; abundance: NA; d_gene: TRBD1; CDR3aa: CASSLKGAFYSNQPQHF; CDR3nt: TGTGCCAGCAGTCTAAAGGGGGCCTTCTATAGCAATCAGCCCCAGCATTTT
v_gene: TRBV29-1; j_gene: TRBJ2-3; abundance: NA; d_gene: NA; CDR3aa: CSVVSGLAYTQYF; CDR3nt: TGCAGCGTTGTCTCAGGTTTGGCATATACGCAGTATTTT
v_gene: TRBV30; j_gene: TRBJ1-1; abundance: NA; d_gene: NA; CDR3aa: CAWRDDRHRTEAFF; CDR3nt: TGTGCCTGGAGAGATGACAGGCATCGTACTGAAGCTTTCTTT
v_gene: TRBV4-1; j_gene: TRBJ1-2; abundance: NA; d_gene: NA; CDR3aa: CASSATRSHSGGYTF; CDR3nt: TGCGCCAGCAGCGCCACCCGAAGCCATTCGGGGGGCTACACCTTC
v_gene: TRBV11-2; j_gene: TRBJ1-2; abundance: NA; d_gene: NA; CDR3aa: CTSSLDGGLGYGYTF; CDR3nt: TGTACCAGCAGCTTAGATGGGGGCCTGGGCTATGGCTACACCTTC
v_gene: TRBV30; j_gene: TRBJ1-5; abundance: NA; d_gene: NA; CDR3aa: CAWSLARRPQHF; CDR3nt: TGTGCCTGGAGTTTGGCCAGGAGGCCCCAGCATTTT
v_gene: TRBV6-6; j_gene: TRBJ2-5; abundance: few; d_gene: TRBD1; CDR3aa: CASSGSGTGAETQYF; CDR3nt: TGTGCCAGCAGTGGCTCAGGGACAGGGGCAGAGACCCAGTACTTC
v_gene: TRBV27; j_gene: TRBJ2-5; abundance: NA; d_gene: NA; CDR3aa: CASSWGRMETQYF; CDR3nt: TGTGCCAGCTCGTGGGGGAGGATGGAGACCCAGTACTTC
v_gene: TRBV20-1; j_gene: TRBJ2-5; abundance: NA; d_gene: NA; CDR3aa: CSASGTPTQYF; CDR3nt: TGCAGTGCTTCCGGGACCCCAACCCAGTACTTC
v_gene: TRBV5-1; j_gene: TRBJ2-1; abundance: few; d_gene: TRBD1; CDR3aa: CASSRTDRSIYNEQFF; CDR3nt: TGCGCCAGCAGCCGAACGGACAGGAGTATCTACAATGAGCAGTTCTTC
v_gene: TRBV19; j_gene: TRBJ2-5; abundance: NA; d_gene: NA; CDR3aa: CASSMRLGDQETQYF; CDR3nt: TGTGCCAGTAGTATGAGACTCGGGGATCAAGAGACCCAGTACTTC
v_gene: TRBV5-1; j_gene: TRBJ2-5; abundance: NA; d_gene: NA; CDR3aa: CASRRGREETQYF; CDR3nt: TGCGCCAGCCGGCGGGGCAGGGAAGAGACCCAGTACTTC
v_gene: TRBV7-2; j_gene: TRBJ2-7; abundance: few; d_gene: NA; CDR3aa: CASSYPQALASYEQYF; CDR3nt: TGTGCCAGCAGCTACCCACAGGCCTTAGCATCCTACGAGCAGTACTTC
v_gene: TRBV15; j_gene: TRBJ2-7; abundance: NA; d_gene: NA; CDR3aa: CATSREKGTYEQYF; CDR3nt: TGTGCCACCAGCAGAGAAAAGGGCACCTACGAGCAGTACTTC
v_gene: TRBV4-1; j_gene: TRBJ2-7; abundance: once; d_gene: NA; CDR3aa: CASSQGEGREQYF; CDR3nt: TGCGCCAGCAGCCAAGGGGAAGGAAGGGAGCAGTACTTC
v_gene: TRBV7-2; j_gene: TRBJ1-6; abundance: NA; d_gene: NA; CDR3aa: CASSSQGGADSPLHF; CDR3nt: TGTGCCAGCAGCTCCCAAGGTGGGGCTGATTCACCCCTCCACTTT
v_gene: TRBV5-1; j_gene: TRBJ2-5; abundance: NA; d_gene: TRBD2; CDR3aa: CASSRNLAGGSQETQYF; CDR3nt: TGCGCCAGCAGCCGAAATTTAGCGGGGGGCTCCCAAGAGACCCAGTACTTC
v_gene: TRBV4-1; j_gene: TRBJ2-3; abundance: NA; d_gene: NA; CDR3aa: CASSQYNTDTQYF; CDR3nt: TGCGCCAGCAGCCAGTACAACACAGATACGCAGTATTTT
v_gene: TRBV5-6; j_gene: TRBJ1-6; abundance: few; d_gene: NA; CDR3aa: CASSLILTENPPLHF; CDR3nt: TGTGCCAGCAGCTTAATTTTGACAGAAAACCCACCCCTCCACTTT
v_gene: TRBV15; j_gene: TRBJ2-1; abundance: NA; d_gene: TRBD1; CDR3aa: CATSRGTGTDNEQFF; CDR3nt: TGTGCCACCAGCAGAGGGACAGGGACGGACAATGAGCAGTTCTTC
v_gene: TRBV29-1; j_gene: TRBJ2-1; abundance: NA; d_gene: TRBD2; CDR3aa: CSVEDGVLAGHNEQFF; CDR3nt: TGCAGCGTTGAAGATGGGGTACTAGCGGGGCACAATGAGCAGTTCTTC
v_gene: TRBV14; j_gene: TRBJ2-1; abundance: NA; d_gene: NA; CDR3aa: CASSQGPRRFF; CDR3nt: TGTGCCAGCAGCCAAGGCCCACGTCGGTTCTTC
v_gene: TRBV27; j_gene: TRBJ1-1; abundance: NA; d_gene: NA; CDR3aa: CASSLKGSNTEAFF; CDR3nt: TGTGCCAGCAGTTTAAAGGGCAGCAACACTGAAGCTTTCTTT
v_gene: TRBV2; j_gene: TRBJ1-1; abundance: NA; d_gene: TRBD1; CDR3aa: CASSPQGGPTEAFF; CDR3nt: TGTGCCAGCAGCCCTCAGGGGGGGCCGACTGAAGCTTTCTTT
v_gene: TRBV5-4; j_gene: TRBJ2-4; abundance: NA; d_gene: TRBD1; CDR3aa: CASSNPATGGTKNIQYF; CDR3nt: TGTGCCAGCAGCAATCCGGCGACAGGGGGAACCAAAAACATTCAGTACTTC
v_gene: TRBV30; j_gene: TRBJ1-3; abundance: NA; d_gene: NA; CDR3aa: CAWSGGTFSSGNTIYF; CDR3nt: TGTGCCTGGAGTGGTGGGACATTCAGCTCTGGAAACACCATATATTTT
v_gene: TRBV7-2; j_gene: TRBJ1-2; abundance: NA; d_gene: NA; CDR3aa: CASSSGHGYTF; CDR3nt: TGTGCCAGCAGCTCAGGACATGGCTACACCTTC
v_gene: TRBV28; j_gene: TRBJ2-3; abundance: few; d_gene: NA; CDR3aa: CASSLMAENTQYF; CDR3nt: TGTGCCAGCAGTTTAATGGCAGAAAATACGCAGTATTTT
v_gene: TRBV29-1; j_gene: TRBJ2-3; abundance: NA; d_gene: TRBD1; CDR3aa: CSVTGAGGTDTQYF; CDR3nt: TGCAGCGTGACAGGGGCCGGAGGCACAGATACGCAGTATTTT
v_gene: TRBV7-9; j_gene: TRBJ2-3; abundance: NA; d_gene: NA; CDR3aa: CASSFPGGGHTDTQYF; CDR3nt: TGTGCCAGCAGCTTTCCTGGCGGGGGCCACACAGATACGCAGTATTTT
v_gene: TRBV2; j_gene: TRBJ2-2; abundance: few; d_gene: NA; CDR3aa: CASSELVRELFF; CDR3nt: TGTGCCAGCAGTGAACTAGTGCGGGAGCTGTTTTTT
v_gene: TRBV5-6; j_gene: TRBJ1-2; abundance: once; d_gene: NA; CDR3aa: CASSLRGGPNYGYTF; CDR3nt: TGTGCCAGCAGCCTAAGGGGTGGCCCTAACTATGGCTACACCTTC
v_gene: TRBV4-2; j_gene: TRBJ2-5; abundance: NA; d_gene: NA; CDR3aa: CASSPRPQETQYF; CDR3nt: TGTGCCAGCAGCCCCCGGCCCCAAGAGACCCAGTACTTC
v_gene: TRBV7-9; j_gene: TRBJ2-6; abundance: NA; d_gene: NA; CDR3aa: CASLSSGANVLTF; CDR3nt: TGTGCCAGCCTTAGCTCTGGGGCCAACGTCCTGACTTTC
v_gene: TRBV29-1; j_gene: TRBJ2-6; abundance: NA; d_gene: NA; CDR3aa: CSVELAQLSGANVLTF; CDR3nt: TGCAGCGTTGAACTAGCGCAACTCTCTGGGGCCAACGTCCTGACTTTC
v_gene: TRBV2; j_gene: TRBJ1-2; abundance: once; d_gene: TRBD1; CDR3aa: CASRGDRLSYGYTF; CDR3nt: TGTGCCAGCAGAGGGGACAGACTCTCCTATGGCTACACCTTC
v_gene: TRBV2; j_gene: TRBJ2-5; abundance: NA; d_gene: TRBD2; CDR3aa: CASSEVAGGAETQYF; CDR3nt: TGTGCCAGCAGTGAAGTTGCGGGGGGGGCAGAGACCCAGTACTTC
v_gene: TRBV29-1; j_gene: TRBJ2-3; abundance: few; d_gene: TRBD1; CDR3aa: CSVDLGTGPDTQYF; CDR3nt: TGCAGCGTTGACCTCGGGACAGGCCCAGATACGCAGTATTTT
v_gene: TRBV5-1; j_gene: TRBJ1-1; abundance: few; d_gene: TRBD1; CDR3aa: CASSGGQLNTEAFF; CDR3nt: TGCGCCAGCAGCGGGGGACAGCTGAACACTGAAGCTTTCTTT